The 8 T cell receptor beta chains listed next were all sequenced from one sample in a study of cytomegalovirus exposure and HLA in healthy donors (dated by TCRdb to about 2017). The library was generated by the immunoSEQ multiplex PCR assay. Held by TCRdb, this immuneACCESS table contains in-frame sequences only and omits some clones. Under half of the omission traces to an unresolved V gene where checked; the cause of the rest is unknown. The sample data list about 220,000 clones, and 70% to 90% of these were observed just once. Just under 3% of the sample lies in the top ten. The material sequenced was PBMCs. These receptors came from a woman aged 18-29 years in good health and CMV-seronegative.

DNA for the CDR3: TGTGCCAGCAGTCTTACAGGGGCCCCAGCCGGGGAGCTGTTTTTT. It is translated as CASSLTGAPAGELFF. The chain joins TRBV9 to TRBJ2-2; 7 bases match TRBD1. CDR3 size: 15 residues. V lost 5 bases and J lost 6; bases outside the gene matches: 10. Germline V CDR1 and CDR2: SGDLS, YYNGEE.

This sequence joins TRBV6-1 and TRBJ2-3, with unresolved D. V was pared by 7 bases and J by 0 bases, with 14 bases between. The CDR3 consists of 15 residues. Germline V lookup: CDR1 MNHNS, CDR2 SASEGT. CDR3 in DNA: TGTGCCAGCAAGGAAACAGCCTCTAGCACAGATACGCAGTATTTT. Protein product: CASKETASSTDTQYF.

The CDR3 bases are TGTGCCAGCAGCCTGGGGACAGGGGGCTACACTGAAGCTTTCTTT. Translation gives CASSLGTGGYTEAFF. The chain is built from TRBV11-2 and TRBJ1-1; TRBD1 agrees at 12 bases. Trimming removed 5 bases from V and 3 bases from J; junction bases left unmatched: 4. The CDR3 consists of 15 residues. Germline CDR1 is SGHAT and CDR2 is FQNNGV. Full variable domain (rest looked up from reference TRBV11-2 and TRBJ1-1): EAGVAQSPRYKIIEKRQSVAFWCNPISGHATLYWYQQILGQGPKLLIQFQNNGVVDDSQLPKDRFSAERLKGVDSTLKIQPAKLEDSAVYLCASSLGTGGYTEAFFGQGTRLTVV.

The CDR3 DNA reads TGTGCCAGCAGCCAAGAAGGGGGTCCGGACGAGCAGTACTTC. Its translation is CASSQEGGPDEQYF. The chain combines TRBV4-2 with TRBJ2-7; D possibly corresponds to TRBD1 (6 bases). Germline V gene data show CDR1 as LGHNA and CDR2 as YNFKEQ. CDR3 size: 14 residues. Trimming cost V 0 bases and J 5 bases, with 11 bases left between them.

The V call is TRBV30, the J call TRBJ2-2; D is unresolved. Trimming removed 1 base from V and 5 bases from J, with 8 bases in between. This CDR3 spans 13 amino acids. Germline V lookup: CDR1 GTSNPN, CDR2 SVGIG (reference sequence). CDR3 in amino acids: CAWSAGFTGELFF. In nucleotides, the CDR3 is TGTGCCTGGAGTGCAGGCTTTACCGGGGAGCTGTTTTTT.

V and J are TRBV4-2 and TRBJ2-1, with 7 positions matching TRBD2. The CDR3 consists of 15 residues. Germline CDR1 is LGHNA and CDR2 is YNFKEQ. Unmatched junction bases numbered 2, after V lost 1 base and J lost 2 bases. The CDR3 protein is CASSQVAGAYNEQFF. The CDR3 region has the DNA TGTGCCAGCAGCCAAGTGGCGGGAGCCTACAATGAGCAGTTCTTC.

Written as DNA, the CDR3 is TGTGCCAGCAGCTTAATTGGAGGACTTGCACCCGGGGAGCTGTTTTTT. Translating gives CASSLIGGLAPGELFF. This chain links TRBV7-3 with TRBJ2-2; possible D gene TRBD2, 5 bases. CDR3 length equals 16 residues. Germline lookup yields CDR1 SGHTA and CDR2 FQGTGA. Between the trimmed V and J ends, which lost 1 base and 6 bases, there was a span of 15 bases.

This clone has just one count. The chain combines TRBV9 with TRBJ1-2; 9 bases align to TRBD1. Germline loops: CDR1 SGDLS, CDR2 YYNGEE. Trimming took 2 bases from V and 4 from J; bases not matched to a gene: 3. CDR3 length: 14 amino acids. CDR3 region: CASSVTGGSYGYTF. CDR3 nucleotides: TGTGCCAGCAGCGTGACAGGGGGTAGCTATGGCTACACCTTC.